What follows describes a single TCR beta chain. The antigen is not known. This entry is derived from a study of siplizumab effects on memory and regulatory T cells. Broader study findings: In roughly 75-95% of proliferating CD4+ or CD8+ clones, a naive or memory phenotype could not be assigned.

The data were produced by immunoSEQ multiplex PCR, yet TCRdb's version contains in-frame clones alone and is incomplete. Among some 100,000 clones, about 96% were seen once, and the ten largest hold around 0.03%. The V gene end was trimmed by 0 bases and the J gene end by 7 bases; junction bases not matched to a gene: 0. The length of the CDR3 is 13 residues. CDR1 LGHNA and CDR2 YNFKEQ come from the germline V gene. This clonotype was obtained from a human donor in good health. The V call is TRBV4-2, the J call TRBJ1-3; 7 nucleotides line up with TRBD1. Sample: naive CD4+ T cells sorted from blood. The CDR3 loop reads CASSQDRGNTIYF. In nucleotides, the CDR3 is TGTGCCAGCAGCCAAGACAGGGGGAACACCATATATTTT.